This T cell receptor (beta chain) was retrieved from a study of regulatory T cells in long-lasting Graves disease. At the level of the study: Persistent Graves' disease denoted over 5 years of antithyroid drugs plus positive TSH receptor antibodies. Whole-study results and caveats: Among samples with persistent disease, TRBV28, TRBJ1-2 and TRBJ2-5 were favored.

CDR3 regions were amplified by Arm-PCR using iRepertoire HTBI primers to build TCR beta libraries. Using its own MiXCR run on the multiplex PCR reads, TCRdb lists one record per CDR3 protein. This repertoire shows roughly 430,000 distinct CDR3 sequences, around 20% found once; its top ten account for 14%. There are 16 residues in the CDR3. V lost 2 bases and J lost 2, with 19 bases in between. Per germline, CDR1 DFQATT and CDR2 SNEGSKA (reference sequence). On this clonotype: What it recognizes is unknown.

Time point denoted: persistent/refractory GD, antithyroid drugs over 5 years with positive TRAb. From PBMCs, RNA was extracted and then used to make the TCR library. The chain carries TRBV20-1 and TRBJ2-7; D is perhaps TRBD1 (6 bases). The origin of this receptor is a female donor with Graves disease. Material: peripheral blood mononuclear cells (PBMCs), obtained when the disease was refractory, from a patient treated with antithyroid drugs. The CDR3 loop reads CSARKPGQLSPYEQYF. In nucleotides, the CDR3 is TGCAGTGCTAGAAAACCGGGACAACTTTCCCCCTACGAGCAGTACTTC.